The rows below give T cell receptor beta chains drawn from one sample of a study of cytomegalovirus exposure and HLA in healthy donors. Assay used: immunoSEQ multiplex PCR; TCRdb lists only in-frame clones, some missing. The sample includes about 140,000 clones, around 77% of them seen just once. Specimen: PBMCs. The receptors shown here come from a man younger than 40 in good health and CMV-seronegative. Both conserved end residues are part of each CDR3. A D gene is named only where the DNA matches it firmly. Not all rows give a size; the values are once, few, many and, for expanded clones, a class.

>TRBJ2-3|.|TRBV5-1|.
TGCGCCAGCAGCTCCCCTGAGGATACGCAGTATTTT
CASSSPEDTQYF
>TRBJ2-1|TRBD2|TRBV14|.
TGTGCCAGCAGCCAACAACAAGGACTAGGTACGTTCTTC
CASSQQQGLGTFF
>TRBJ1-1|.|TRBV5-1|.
TGCGCCAGCAGCTTCAGCCCAAGGGGGGGGAACACTGAAGCTTTCTTT
CASSFSPRGGNTEAFF
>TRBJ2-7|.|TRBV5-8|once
TGTGCCAGCAGCTTGGGTATGTTCGAGCAGTACTTC
CASSLGMFEQYF
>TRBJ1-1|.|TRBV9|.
TGTGCCAGCAGCTCCGGAGAGGGCATCGGGAACACTGAAGCTTTCTTT
CASSSGEGIGNTEAFF
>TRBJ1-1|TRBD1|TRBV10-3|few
TGTGCCATCAGTCTATTCGGGACAGGTGACGGTCGCGTGAACACTGAAGCTTTCTTT
CAISLFGTGDGRVNTEAFF
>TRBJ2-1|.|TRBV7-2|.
TGTGCCAGCAGCTTAGAGAGTGATACCTACAATGAGCAGTTCTTC
CASSLESDTYNEQFF
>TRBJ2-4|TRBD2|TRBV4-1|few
TGCGCCAGCAGCTCGGGGCTAGCGGGAGGATTAGCCAAAAACATTCAGTACTTC
CASSSGLAGGLAKNIQYF
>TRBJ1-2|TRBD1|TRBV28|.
TGTGCCACCAGGACAGGGGTGGGTAACTATGGCTACACCTTC
CATRTGVGNYGYTF
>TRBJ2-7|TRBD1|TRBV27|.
TGTGCCAGCAGTTTACGCCCTCCGGGACAGGGTCAATTATACGAGCAGTACTTC
CASSLRPPGQGQLYEQYF
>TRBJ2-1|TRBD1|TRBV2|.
TGTGCCAGCACCGAAAAGACAGGGATTCGCAATGAGCAGTTCTTC
CASTEKTGIRNEQFF
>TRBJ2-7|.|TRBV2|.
TGTGCCAGCAGGCAGGAAACCTACGAGCAGTACTTC
CASRQETYEQYF
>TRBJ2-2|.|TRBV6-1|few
TGTGCCAGCAGTTTCCGGGCGGGCACCGGGGAGCTGTTTTTT
CASSFRAGTGELFF
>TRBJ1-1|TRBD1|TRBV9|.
TGTGCCAGCAGCGTAGCCGGGACAGGGGGAATGAACACTGAAGCTTTCTTT
CASSVAGTGGMNTEAFF
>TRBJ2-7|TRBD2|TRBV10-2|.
TGCGCCAGCAGTGTATCGGGGACTAGTGCCTACGAGCAGTACTTC
CASSVSGTSAYEQYF
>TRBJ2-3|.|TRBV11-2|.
TGTGCCAGCAGCTTAGGCTGGCAGTCAGATACGCAGTATTTT
CASSLGWQSDTQYF
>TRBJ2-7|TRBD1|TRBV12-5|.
TGTGCTAGTGCCATAGACAGGGGTTTCGACGAGCAGTACTTC
CASAIDRGFDEQYF
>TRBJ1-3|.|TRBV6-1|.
TGTGCCAGCAGTGACCCGGCGGGGCCCACCATATATTTT
CASSDPAGPTIYF
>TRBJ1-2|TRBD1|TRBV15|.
TGTGCCACCAGCAGAGACCCCCCGGACAGGGTGAGCTATGGCTACACCTTC
CATSRDPPDRVSYGYTF
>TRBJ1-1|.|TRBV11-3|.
TGTGCCAGCAGCTTAGTGAGACTTAGAAGCACTGAAGCTTTCTTT
CASSLVRLRSTEAFF
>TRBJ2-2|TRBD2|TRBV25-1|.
TGTGCCAGCAGGGGACTAGCGGAGTACACCGGGGAGCTGTTTTTT
CASRGLAEYTGELFF
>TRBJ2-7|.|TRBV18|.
TGTGCCAGCTCACCTGCAGAGGCCTACGAGCAGTACTTC
CASSPAEAYEQYF
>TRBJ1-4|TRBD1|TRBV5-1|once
TGCGCCAGCAGCTCCCCCGGGACAGGGCATGAAAAACTGTTTTTT
CASSSPGTGHEKLFF
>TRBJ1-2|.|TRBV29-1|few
TGCAGCGTTGAAGTGCAGCCGGGCTATGGCTACACCTTC
CSVEVQPGYGYTF
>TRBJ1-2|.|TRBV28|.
TGTGCCAGCCTATACTCCCCCCTTGGCTACACCTTC
CASLYSPLGYTF
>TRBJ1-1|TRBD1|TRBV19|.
TGTGCCAGTAGTGACCGGGACAGATACTCCACTGAAGCTTTCTTT
CASSDRDRYSTEAFF
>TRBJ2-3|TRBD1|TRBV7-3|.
TGTGCCAGCAGCCCAAGGGGGGGACAGGGGACAGATACGCAGTATTTT
CASSPRGGQGTDTQYF
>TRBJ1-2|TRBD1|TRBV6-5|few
TGTGCCAGCAGTTACTCCGGGACAGGGAACTATGGCTACACCTTC
CASSYSGTGNYGYTF
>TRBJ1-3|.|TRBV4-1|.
TGCGCCAGCAGCCAAGTCGACCTCGGGTTCGGGGGAAACACCATATATTTT
CASSQVDLGFGGNTIYF
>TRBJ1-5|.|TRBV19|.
TGTGCCAGTAGTATAGAGGGGGCCGGGCAGCCCCAGCATTTT
CASSIEGAGQPQHF
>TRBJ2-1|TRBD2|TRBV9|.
TGTGCCAGCAGCGGGACTAGCGGAAATGAGCAGTTCTTC
CASSGTSGNEQFF
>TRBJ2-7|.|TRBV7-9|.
TGTGCCAGCAGCTTAGATCGAAGTATACAGACCTACGAGCAGTACTTC
CASSLDRSIQTYEQYF
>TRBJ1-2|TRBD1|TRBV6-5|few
TGTGCCAGCAGTTACTCAGGACAGGGGGCAGGAGGCTACACCTTC
CASSYSGQGAGGYTF
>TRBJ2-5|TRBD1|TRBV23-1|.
TGCGCCAGCAGACGGGACAGGGGGCAAGAGACCCAGTACTTC
CASRRDRGQETQYF
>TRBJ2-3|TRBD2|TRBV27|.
TGTGCCAGCAGTATCGGACTAGCGGGAGGCCCAGATACGCAGTATTTT
CASSIGLAGGPDTQYF
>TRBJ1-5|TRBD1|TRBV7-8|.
TGTGCCAGCAGCTTAAGGGGGACAGAGTATAGCAATCAGCCCCAGCATTTT
CASSLRGTEYSNQPQHF
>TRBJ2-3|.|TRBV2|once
TGTGCCAGCAGTCTAACCGGCGGAAATACGCAGTATTTT
CASSLTGGNTQYF
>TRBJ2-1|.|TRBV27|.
TGTGCCAGCAGTTTCGGCGCAGGCAATGAGCAGTTCTTC
CASSFGAGNEQFF
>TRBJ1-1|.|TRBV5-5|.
TGTGCCAGCTTCTTCGGAGGAGTCACGAACACTGAAGCTTTCTTT
CASFFGGVTNTEAFF
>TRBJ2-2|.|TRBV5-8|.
TGTGCCAGCAGCTTGCTTGTCTCGGGCACCGGGGAGCTGTTTTTT
CASSLLVSGTGELFF
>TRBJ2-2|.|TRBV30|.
TGTGCCGAGACAGCCCCGAACACCGGGGAGCTGTTTTTT
CAETAPNTGELFF
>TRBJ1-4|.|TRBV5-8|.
TGTGCCAGCAGCCCGGACAGTGCGAATGAAAAACTGTTTTTT
CASSPDSANEKLFF
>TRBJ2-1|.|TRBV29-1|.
TGCAGCGTAGAAAAGGGAGGTAGGAATGAGCAGTTCTTC
CSVEKGGRNEQFF
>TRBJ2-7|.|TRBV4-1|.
TGCGCCAGCAGCCAAGACGCCTACTACGAGCAGTACTTC
CASSQDAYYEQYF
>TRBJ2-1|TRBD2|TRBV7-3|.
TGTGCCAGCAGCCCGGGGGGCTCCTACAATGAGCAGTTCTTC
CASSPGGSYNEQFF
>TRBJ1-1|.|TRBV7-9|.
TGTGCCAGCAGCTTACAGGTGAACACTGAAGCTTTCTTT
CASSLQVNTEAFF
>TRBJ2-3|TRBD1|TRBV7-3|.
TGTGCCAGCAGCTTACAAGGACAGGGGAACACAGATACGCAGTATTTT
CASSLQGQGNTDTQYF
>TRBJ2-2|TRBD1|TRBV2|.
TGTGCCAGCAAGGGACAGGGGGCGACCGGGGAGCTGTTTTTT
CASKGQGATGELFF
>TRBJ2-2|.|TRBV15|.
TGTGCCACCAGCAGAGTCGTAGCGGCGAACACCGGGGAGCTGTTTTTT
CATSRVVAANTGELFF
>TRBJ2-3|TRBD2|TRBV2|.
TGTGCCAGCAGCTGGGGACTAGCGCTCAGCACAGATACGCAGTATTTT
CASSWGLALSTDTQYF
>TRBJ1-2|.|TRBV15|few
TGTGCCACCAGCAGAGATGGAACAGGGTCTAGGTATGGCTACACCTTC
CATSRDGTGSRYGYTF
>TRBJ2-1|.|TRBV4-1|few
TGCGCCAGCAGCCAAGAAGAGCGCGTCACCTACAATGAGCAGTTCTTC
CASSQEERVTYNEQFF
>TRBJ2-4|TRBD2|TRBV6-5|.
TGTGCCAGCAGGCCCCTGCGGGGGGCCAAAAACATTCAGTACTTC
CASRPLRGAKNIQYF
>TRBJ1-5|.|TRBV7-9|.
TGTGCCAGCAGCTACCTAGGTAGCAATCAGCCCCAGCATTTT
CASSYLGSNQPQHF
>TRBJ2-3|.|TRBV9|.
TGTGCCAGCAGCCAACAATACACAGATACGCAGTATTTT
CASSQQYTDTQYF